The entry that follows covers one TCR beta chain sequence. What it binds is not known. 60 Vbeta and 13 Jbeta primers were used in PCR. Assay: immunoSEQ multiplex PCR; the TCRdb copy retains only in-frame clones and omits some. Among 90,000 to 100,000 clones listed, about two thirds were seen once. The sample comes from a study of cytomegalovirus exposure and HLA in healthy donors. Study at large: As an earlier analysis found, about 200 million T cells yielded about 120 million unique TCR beta sequences. Broader study findings: As a later analysis revealed, most CMV-associated TCR beta chains appeared HLA-restricted.

This CDR3 is built from 15 residues. J gave up 1 base and V 5 bases, and 7 bases lay outside the gene matches. CDR1 and CDR2 from the germline V gene are MNHNS and SASEGT. The chain recombines TRBV6-1 with TRBJ1-2; 7 nucleotides align to TRBD1. The TCR was taken from a man aged 45 to 65 in good health and CMV-seronegative. The sequencing input was PBMCs. The CDR3 protein is CASSPWTGVNYGYTF. In nucleotides, the CDR3 is TGTGCCAGCAGTCCGTGGACAGGCGTTAACTATGGCTACACCTTC.